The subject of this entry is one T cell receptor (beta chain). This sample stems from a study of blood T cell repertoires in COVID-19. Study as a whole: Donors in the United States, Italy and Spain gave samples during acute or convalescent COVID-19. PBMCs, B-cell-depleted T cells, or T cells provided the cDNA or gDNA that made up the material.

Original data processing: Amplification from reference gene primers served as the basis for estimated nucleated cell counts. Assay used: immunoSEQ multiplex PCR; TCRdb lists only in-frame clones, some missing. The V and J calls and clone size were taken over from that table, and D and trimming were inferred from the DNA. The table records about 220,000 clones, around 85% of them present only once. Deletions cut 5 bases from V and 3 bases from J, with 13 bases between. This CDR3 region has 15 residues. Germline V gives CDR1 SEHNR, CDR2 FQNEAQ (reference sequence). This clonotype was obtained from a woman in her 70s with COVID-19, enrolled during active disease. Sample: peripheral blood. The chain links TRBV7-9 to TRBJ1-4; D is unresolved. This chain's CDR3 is CASSPAPPANEKLFF. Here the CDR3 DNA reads TGTGCCAGCAGCCCCGCCCCCCCGGCTAATGAAAAACTGTTTTTT.